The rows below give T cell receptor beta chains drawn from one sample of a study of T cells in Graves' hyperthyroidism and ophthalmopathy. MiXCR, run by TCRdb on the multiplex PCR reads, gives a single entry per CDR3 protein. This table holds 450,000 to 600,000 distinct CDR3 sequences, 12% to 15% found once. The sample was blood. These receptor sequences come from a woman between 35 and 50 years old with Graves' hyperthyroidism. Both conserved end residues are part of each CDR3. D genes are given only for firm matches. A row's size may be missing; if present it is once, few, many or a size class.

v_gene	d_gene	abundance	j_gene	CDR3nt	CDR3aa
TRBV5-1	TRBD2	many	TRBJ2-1	TGCGCCAGCAGAGGGACTAGCGGGAACAATGAGCAGTTCTTC	CASRGTSGNNEQFF
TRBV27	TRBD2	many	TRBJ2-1	TGTGCCAGCAGTTTATCGGGACTAGCGGGAGGAGGGGTGTTTGAGCAGTTCTTC	CASSLSGLAGGGVFEQFF
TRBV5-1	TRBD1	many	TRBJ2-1	TGCGCCAGCAGCGTGACAGGGGGCGCGAATGAGCAGTTCTTC	CASSVTGGANEQFF
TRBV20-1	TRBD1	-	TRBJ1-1	TGCAGTGCTAGAAGGCCCGGGACAGGGAACACTGAAGCTTTCTTT	CSARRPGTGNTEAFF
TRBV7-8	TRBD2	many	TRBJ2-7	TGTGCCAGCAGCTTAGGGCCCCTACTAGCGGAAGGATTTAACGAGCAGTACTTC	CASSLGPLLAEGFNEQYF
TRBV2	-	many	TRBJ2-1	TGTGCCAGCAGTGAAGCTAGAGGGACGTCTCCCTACAATGAGCAGTTCTTC	CASSEARGTSPYNEQFF
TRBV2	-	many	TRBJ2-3	TGTGCCAGCAGTCGAAAGAGCGGGAGCACAGATACGCAGTATTTT	CASSRKSGSTDTQYF
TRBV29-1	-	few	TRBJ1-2	TGCAGCGTTGGTGACACCCTCTATGGCTACACCTTC	CSVGDTLYGYTF
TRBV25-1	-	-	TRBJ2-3	TGTGCCAGCAGCCCCTCCGGGACTCCTTTGCAGTATTTT	CASSPSGTPLQYF
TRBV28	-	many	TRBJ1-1	TGTGCCAGCAGACCCCGCTTGGGGAACTCGCGGAACACTGAAGCTTTCTTT	CASRPRLGNSRNTEAFF
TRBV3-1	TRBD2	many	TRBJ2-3	TGTGCCAGCAGCCAAACTAGCGGCACAGATACGCAGTATTTT	CASSQTSGTDTQYF
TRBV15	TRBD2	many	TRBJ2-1	TGTGCCACCCGTGGACTAGCGACCTACAATGAGCAGTTCTTC	CATRGLATYNEQFF
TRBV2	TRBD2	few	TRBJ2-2	TGTGCCAGCAGTAAATCCGGGACTAGCGGGAGAGGGGAGCTGTTTTTT	CASSKSGTSGRGELFF
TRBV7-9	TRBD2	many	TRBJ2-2	TGTGCCAGCAGCTTCCTTGCGGGAGGGCTTAACACCGGGGAGCTGTTTTTT	CASSFLAGGLNTGELFF
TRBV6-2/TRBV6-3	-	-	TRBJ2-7	TGTGCCAGCAGTTTCCCCACACAGGGACTGAGCTACGAGCAGTACTTC	CASSFPTQGLSYEQYF
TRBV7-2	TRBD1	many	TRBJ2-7	TGTGCCAGCAGCCCCGGGACAGGGGCGAGAGAGCAGTACTTC	CASSPGTGAREQYF
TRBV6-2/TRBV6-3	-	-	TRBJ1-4	TGTGCCAGCAGTCGCGGCCCTGCAACTAATGAAAAACTGTTTTTT	CASSRGPATNEKLFF
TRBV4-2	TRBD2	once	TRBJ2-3	TGTGTCAGCAGCCAAGCAGCGGGAGTAGGGGATACGCAGTATTTT	CVSSQAAGVGDTQYF
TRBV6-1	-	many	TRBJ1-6	TGTGCCAGCAGTTTCGGACTCCCAGACGTATCACCCCTCCACTTT	CASSFGLPDVSPLHF
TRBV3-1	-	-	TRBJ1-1	TGTGCCAGCAGCCATAGCGGGACGGCGAACACTGAAGCTTTCTTT	CASSHSGTANTEAFF
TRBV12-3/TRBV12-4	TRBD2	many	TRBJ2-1	TGTGCCAGCAGTTTTCGTAGCGGGAAAGGGTACAATGAGCAGTTCTTC	CASSFRSGKGYNEQFF
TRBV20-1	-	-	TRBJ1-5	TGCAGTGCTACTCGGGGAAATCAGCCCCAGCATTTT	CSATRGNQPQHF
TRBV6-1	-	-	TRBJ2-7	TGTGCCAGCAGTGGGACGGATCCCACCTACGAGCAGTACTTC	CASSGTDPTYEQYF
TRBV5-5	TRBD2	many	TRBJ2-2	TGTGCCAGCAGCCTCCGGACTAGCGGCGCGAACACCGGGGAGCTGTTTTTT	CASSLRTSGANTGELFF
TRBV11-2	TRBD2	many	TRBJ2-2	TGTGCCAGCAGCCTGGGACTAGCCAACGGGGAGCTGTTTTTT	CASSLGLANGELFF
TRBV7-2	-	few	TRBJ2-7	TGTGCCAGCAGACCCCCCGGGAACGAGCAGTACTTC	CASRPPGNEQYF
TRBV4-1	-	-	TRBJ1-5	TGCGCCAGCAGCCAAGATCTGCCAGGGGCGAGCCAGCCCCAGCATTTT	CASSQDLPGASQPQHF
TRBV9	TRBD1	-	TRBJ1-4	TGTGCCAGCAGCCCACGACAGGGAACAACTAATGAAAAACTGTTTTTT	CASSPRQGTTNEKLFF
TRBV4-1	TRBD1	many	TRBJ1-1	TGCGCCAGCAGCCAAGGGGGACCGGGACAGATGAACACTGAAGCTTTCTTT	CASSQGGPGQMNTEAFF
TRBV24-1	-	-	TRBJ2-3	TGTGCCACCAGTGATTCGAGGGGAGATACGCAGTATTTT	CATSDSRGDTQYF
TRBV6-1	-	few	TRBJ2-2	TGTGCCAGCCCGGACAGGAACACCGGGGAGCTGTTTTTT	CASPDRNTGELFF
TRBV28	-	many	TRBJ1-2	TGTGCCAGCAGTTTGATTGGGGGCGGACGTGGCTACACCTTC	CASSLIGGGRGYTF
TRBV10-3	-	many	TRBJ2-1	TGTGCCATCGGACCGATAACCTACAATGAGCAGTTCTTC	CAIGPITYNEQFF
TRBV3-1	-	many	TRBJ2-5	TGTGCCAGCAGCCAAGATACGGGGAGCCAAGAGACCCAGTACTTC	CASSQDTGSQETQYF
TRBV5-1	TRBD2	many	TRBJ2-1	TGCGCCAGCAGCCCGGGACTAGCGCTAGGAGGGGAGCAGTTCTTC	CASSPGLALGGEQFF
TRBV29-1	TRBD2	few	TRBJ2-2	TGCAGCGTCGGGCCAGCGGGAAGCACCGGGGAGCTGTTTTTT	CSVGPAGSTGELFF
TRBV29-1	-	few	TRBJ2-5	TGCAGCGTTGTCCAGGGAGGAGAGACCCAGTACTTC	CSVVQGGETQYF
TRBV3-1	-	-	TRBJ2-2	TGTGCCAGCAGCCTGGGACATTACACCGGGGAGCTGTTTTTT	CASSLGHYTGELFF
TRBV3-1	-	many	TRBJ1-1	TGTGCCAGCAGCCGAGGACAGATGAACACTGAAGCTTTCTTT	CASSRGQMNTEAFF
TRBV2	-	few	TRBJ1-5	TGTGCCAGCAGAGAACTAACAGGAGGTCAGCCCCAGCATTTT	CASRELTGGQPQHF
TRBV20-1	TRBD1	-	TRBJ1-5	TGCAGTGCCCCCGACAGGGGCCAGCCCCAGCATTTT	CSAPDRGQPQHF
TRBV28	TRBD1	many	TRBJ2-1	TGTGCCAGCAGTTCGGGGACAGCGAGCTCCTACAATGAGCAGTTCTTC	CASSSGTASSYNEQFF
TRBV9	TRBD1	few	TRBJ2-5	TGTGCCAGCAGCGTCCAACCGGGACAGGGGGGGAGGGAGACCCAGTACTTC	CASSVQPGQGGRETQYF
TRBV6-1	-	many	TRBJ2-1	TGTGCCAGCAGGCAGGGAGGTTCATCTGAGCAGTTCTTC	CASRQGGSSEQFF
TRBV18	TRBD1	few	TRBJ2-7	TGTGCCAGCTCCCCAACCGCCGGGACAGGGGGACACGAGCAGTACTTC	CASSPTAGTGGHEQYF
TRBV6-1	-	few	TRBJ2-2	TGTGCCAGCAGTACTTCAGTGACCGGGGAGCTGTTTTTT	CASSTSVTGELFF
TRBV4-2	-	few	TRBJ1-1	TGTGCCAGCAGCCAAGATGGGGGGGCGTGGACTGAAGCTTTCTTT	CASSQDGGAWTEAFF
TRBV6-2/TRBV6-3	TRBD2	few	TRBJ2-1	TGTGCCAGCAGTTACTCGAGGGCGACTAGCGGGAGGGACAATGAGCAGTTCTTC	CASSYSRATSGRDNEQFF
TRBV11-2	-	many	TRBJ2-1	TGTGCCAGCAGCTTCGCCCTCCTAGCCAATGAGCAGTTCTTC	CASSFALLANEQFF
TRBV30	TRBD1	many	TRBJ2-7	TGTGCCTGGAGTAAAACCGGGACAGGGATCTACGAGCAGTACTTC	CAWSKTGTGIYEQYF
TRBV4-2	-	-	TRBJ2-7	TGTGCCAGCAGCCAAGATATGGCAATTCGGTCGGGAGAACCCTACGAGCAGTACTTC	CASSQDMAIRSGEPYEQYF